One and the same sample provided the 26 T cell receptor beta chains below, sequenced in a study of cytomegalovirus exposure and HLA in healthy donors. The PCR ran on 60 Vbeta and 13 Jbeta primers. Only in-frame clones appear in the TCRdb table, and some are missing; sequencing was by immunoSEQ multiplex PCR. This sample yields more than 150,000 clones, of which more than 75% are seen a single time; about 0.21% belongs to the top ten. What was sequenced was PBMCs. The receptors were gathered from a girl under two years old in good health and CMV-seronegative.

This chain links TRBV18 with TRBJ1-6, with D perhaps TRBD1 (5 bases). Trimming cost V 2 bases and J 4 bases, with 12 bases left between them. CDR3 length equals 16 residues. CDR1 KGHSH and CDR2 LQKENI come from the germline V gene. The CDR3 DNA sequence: TGTGCCAGCTCACCAGGGGGGGACCCATATAATTCACCCCTCCACTTT. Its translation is CASSPGGDPYNSPLHF.

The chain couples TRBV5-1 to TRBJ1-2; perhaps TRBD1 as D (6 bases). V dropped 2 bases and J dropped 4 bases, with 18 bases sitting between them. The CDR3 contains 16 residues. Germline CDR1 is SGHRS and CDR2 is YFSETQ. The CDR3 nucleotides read TGCGCCAGCAGCTTCCCCCAGGGGCGGGCGGGCTATGGCTACACCTTC. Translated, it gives CASSFPQGRAGYGYTF.

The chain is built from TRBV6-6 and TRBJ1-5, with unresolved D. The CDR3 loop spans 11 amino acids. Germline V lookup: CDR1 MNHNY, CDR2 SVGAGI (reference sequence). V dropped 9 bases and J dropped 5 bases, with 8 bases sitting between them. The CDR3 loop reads CASGRDQPQHF. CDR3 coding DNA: TGTGCCAGTGGGCGAGATCAGCCCCAGCATTTT.

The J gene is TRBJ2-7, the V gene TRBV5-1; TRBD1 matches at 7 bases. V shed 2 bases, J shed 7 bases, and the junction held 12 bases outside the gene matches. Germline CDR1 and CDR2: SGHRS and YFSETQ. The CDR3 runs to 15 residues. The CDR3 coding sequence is TGCGCCAGCAGCTTAGCTCGACAGGGTACGGGTGAGCAGTACTTC. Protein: CASSLARQGTGEQYF. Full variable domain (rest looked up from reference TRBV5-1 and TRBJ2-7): KAGVTQTPRYLIKTRGQQVTLSCSPISGHRSVSWYQQTPGQGLQFLFEYFSETQRNKGNFPGRFSGRQFSNSRSEMNVSTLELGDSALYLCASSLARQGTGEQYFGPGTRLTVT.

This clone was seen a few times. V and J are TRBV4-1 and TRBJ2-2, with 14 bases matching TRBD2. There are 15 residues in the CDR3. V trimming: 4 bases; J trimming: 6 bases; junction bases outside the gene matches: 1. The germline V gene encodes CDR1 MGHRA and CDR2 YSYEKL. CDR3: CASSPGLAGAGELFF. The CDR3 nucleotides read TGCGCCAGCAGCCCGGGACTAGCGGGGGCCGGGGAGCTGTTTTTT.

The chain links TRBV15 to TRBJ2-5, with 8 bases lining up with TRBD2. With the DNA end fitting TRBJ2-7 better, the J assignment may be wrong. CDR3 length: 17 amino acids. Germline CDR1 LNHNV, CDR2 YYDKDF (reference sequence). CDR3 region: CATSREFSGKSSYEQYF. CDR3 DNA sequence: TGTGCCACCAGCAGAGAGTTTAGCGGGAAGAGCTCCTACGAGCAGTACTTC.

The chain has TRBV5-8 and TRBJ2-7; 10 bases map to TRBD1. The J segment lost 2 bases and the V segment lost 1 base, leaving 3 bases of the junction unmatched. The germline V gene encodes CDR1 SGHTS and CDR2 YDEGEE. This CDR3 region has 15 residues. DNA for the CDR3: TGTGCCAGCAGCTTGCGCGGGACAGGGGCCTACGAGCAGTACTTC. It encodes CASSLRGTGAYEQYF.

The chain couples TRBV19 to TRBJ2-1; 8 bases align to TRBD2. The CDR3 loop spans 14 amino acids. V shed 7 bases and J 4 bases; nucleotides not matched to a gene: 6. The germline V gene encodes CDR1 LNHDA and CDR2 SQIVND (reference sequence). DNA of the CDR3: TGTGCCAGTAATCGGGGGGGCCAATACAATGAGCAGTTCTTC. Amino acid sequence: CASNRGGQYNEQFF.

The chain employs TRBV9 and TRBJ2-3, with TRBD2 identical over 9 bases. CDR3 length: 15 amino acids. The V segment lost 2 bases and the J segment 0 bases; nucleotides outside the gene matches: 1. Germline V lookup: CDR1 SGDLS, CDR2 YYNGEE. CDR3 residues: CASSVGTSSTDTQYF. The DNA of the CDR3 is TGTGCCAGCAGCGTCGGGACTAGCAGCACAGATACGCAGTATTTT.

For the CDR3, the DNA is TGTGCCAGTAGACTCGAGGACAGGGGCAATCAGCCCCAGCATTTT. Protein sequence: CASRLEDRGNQPQHF. The chain combines TRBV19 with TRBJ1-5, with TRBD1 matching over 8 bases. J gave up 2 bases and V 6 bases, and 6 bases lay outside the gene matches. The CDR3 contains 15 residues. CDR1 is LNHDA, CDR2 SQIVND, per germline (reference sequence).

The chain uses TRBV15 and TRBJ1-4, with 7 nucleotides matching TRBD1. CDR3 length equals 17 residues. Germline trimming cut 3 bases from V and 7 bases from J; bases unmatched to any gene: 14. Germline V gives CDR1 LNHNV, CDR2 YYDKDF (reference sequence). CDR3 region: CATSSAGQMVYPEKLFF. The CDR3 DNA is TGTGCCACCAGCAGCGCGGGACAGATGGTGTACCCTGAAAAACTGTTTTTT.

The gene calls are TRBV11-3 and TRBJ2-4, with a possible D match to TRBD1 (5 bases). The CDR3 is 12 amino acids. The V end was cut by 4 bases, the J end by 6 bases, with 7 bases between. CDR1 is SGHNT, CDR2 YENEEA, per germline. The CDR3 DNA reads TGTGCCAGCAGCTCAGACAGAAACATTCAGTACTTC. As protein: CASSSDRNIQYF.

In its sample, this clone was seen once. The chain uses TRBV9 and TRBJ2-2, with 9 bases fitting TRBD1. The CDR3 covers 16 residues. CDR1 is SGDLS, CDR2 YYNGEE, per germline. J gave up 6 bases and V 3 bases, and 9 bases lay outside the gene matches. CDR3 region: CASSGPGQGDSGELFF. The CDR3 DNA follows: TGTGCCAGCAGCGGCCCGGGACAGGGAGATTCCGGGGAGCTGTTTTTT.

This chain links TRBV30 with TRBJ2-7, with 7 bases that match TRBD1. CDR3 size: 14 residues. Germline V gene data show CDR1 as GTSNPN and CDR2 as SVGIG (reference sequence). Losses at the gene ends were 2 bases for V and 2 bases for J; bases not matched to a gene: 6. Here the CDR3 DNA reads TGTGCCTGGAGTCCCGACAGGGATGCCTACGAGCAGTACTTC. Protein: CAWSPDRDAYEQYF. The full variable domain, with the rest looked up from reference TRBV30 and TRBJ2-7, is SQTIHQWPATLVQPVGSPLSLECTVEGTSNPNLYWYRQAAGRGLQLLFYSVGIGQISSEVPQNLSASRPQDRQFILSSKKLLLSDSGFYLCAWSPDRDAYEQYFGPGTRLTVT.

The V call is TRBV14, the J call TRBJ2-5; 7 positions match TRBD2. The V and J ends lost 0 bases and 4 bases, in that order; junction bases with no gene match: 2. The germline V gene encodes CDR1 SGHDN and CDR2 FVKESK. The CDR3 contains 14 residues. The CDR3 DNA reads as TGTGCCAGCAGCCAAGAGATAGCGGGAGAGACCCAGTACTTC. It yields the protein CASSQEIAGETQYF.

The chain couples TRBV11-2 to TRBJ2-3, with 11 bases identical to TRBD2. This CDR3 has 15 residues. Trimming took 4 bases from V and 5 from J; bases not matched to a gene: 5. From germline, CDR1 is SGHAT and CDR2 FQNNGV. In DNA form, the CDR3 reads TGTGCCAGCAGCTCGACTAGCGGGGTGGTAGATACGCAGTATTTT. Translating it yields CASSSTSGVVDTQYF.

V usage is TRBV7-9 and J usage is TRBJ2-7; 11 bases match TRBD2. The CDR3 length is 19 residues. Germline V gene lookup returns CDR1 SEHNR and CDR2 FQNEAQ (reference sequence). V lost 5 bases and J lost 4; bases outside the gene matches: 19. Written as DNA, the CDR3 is TGTGCCAGCAGCGGGCGACCGATAGCGGGAGGGCCTTCGGCGTACGAGCAGTACTTC. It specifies CASSGRPIAGGPSAYEQYF.

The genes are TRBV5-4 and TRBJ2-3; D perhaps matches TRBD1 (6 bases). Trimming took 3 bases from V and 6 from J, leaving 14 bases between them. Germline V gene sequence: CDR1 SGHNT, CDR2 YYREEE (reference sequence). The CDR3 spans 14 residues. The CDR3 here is CASSSSAQGDTQYF. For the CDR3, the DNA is TGTGCCAGCAGCTCCAGCGCTCAGGGGGATACGCAGTATTTT.

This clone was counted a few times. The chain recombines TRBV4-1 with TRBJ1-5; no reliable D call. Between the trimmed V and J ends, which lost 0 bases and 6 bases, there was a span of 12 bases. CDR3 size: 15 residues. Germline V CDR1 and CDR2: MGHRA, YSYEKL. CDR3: CASSQDPGGGQPQHF. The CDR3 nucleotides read TGCGCCAGCAGCCAAGATCCTGGAGGAGGTCAGCCCCAGCATTTT.

CDR3 protein: CASSFGTSGSGAGELFF. The DNA of the CDR3 is TGTGCCAGCAGCTTCGGGACTAGCGGGAGTGGTGCCGGGGAGCTGTTTTTT. The genes are TRBV7-2 and TRBJ2-2, with TRBD2 matching over 14 bases. CDR1 and CDR2 (germline): SGHTA, FQGNSA. V shed 3 bases, J shed 6 bases, and the junction held 6 bases outside the gene matches. This CDR3 has 17 amino acids.

The CDR3 DNA reads TGTGCCAGCAGCTTCGGGGGTTTGACAGATACGCAGTATTTT. This sequence encodes CASSFGGLTDTQYF. The chain joins TRBV11-2 to TRBJ2-3; weak D call: TRBD2 (6 bases). The CDR3 runs to 14 residues. The germline gives CDR1 SGHAT, CDR2 FQNNGV. The V and J ends lost 3 bases and 3 bases respectively, with 10 bases between them.

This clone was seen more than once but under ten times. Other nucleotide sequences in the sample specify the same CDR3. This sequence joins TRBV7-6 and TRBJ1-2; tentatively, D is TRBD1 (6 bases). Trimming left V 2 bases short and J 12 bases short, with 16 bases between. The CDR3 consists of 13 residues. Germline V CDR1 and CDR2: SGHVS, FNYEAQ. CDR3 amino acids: CASSLSPQGGHTF. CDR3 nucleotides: TGTGCCAGCAGCTTAAGCCCACAGGGTGGGCACACCTTC.

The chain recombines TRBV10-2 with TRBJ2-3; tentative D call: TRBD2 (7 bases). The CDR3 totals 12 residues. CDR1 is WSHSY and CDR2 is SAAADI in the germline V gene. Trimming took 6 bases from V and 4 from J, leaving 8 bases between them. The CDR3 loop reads CASSGGPDTQYF. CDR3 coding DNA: TGCGCCAGCAGCGGGGGGCCAGATACGCAGTATTTT.

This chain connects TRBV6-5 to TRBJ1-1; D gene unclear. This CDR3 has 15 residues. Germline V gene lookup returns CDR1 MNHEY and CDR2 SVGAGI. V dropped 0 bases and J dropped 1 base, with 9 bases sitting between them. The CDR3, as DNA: TGTGCCAGCAGTTACTCCTCAGTCTCGAACACTGAAGCTTTCTTT. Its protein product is CASSYSSVSNTEAFF.

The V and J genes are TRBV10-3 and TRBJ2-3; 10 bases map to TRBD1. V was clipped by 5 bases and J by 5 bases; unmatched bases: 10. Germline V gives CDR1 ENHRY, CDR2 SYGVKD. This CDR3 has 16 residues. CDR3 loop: CAISSDRGLGRDTQYF. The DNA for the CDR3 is TGTGCCATCAGTTCAGACAGGGGGCTGGGGAGAGATACGCAGTATTTT.

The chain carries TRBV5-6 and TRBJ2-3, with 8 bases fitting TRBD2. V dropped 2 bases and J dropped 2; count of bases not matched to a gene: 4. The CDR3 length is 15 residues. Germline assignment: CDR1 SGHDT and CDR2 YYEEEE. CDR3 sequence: CASSFPGGITDTQYF. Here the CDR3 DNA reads TGTGCCAGCAGCTTTCCGGGAGGGATCACAGATACGCAGTATTTT.